One and the same sample provided the 20 T cell receptor beta chains below, sequenced in a study of blood T cell repertoires in COVID-19. Here immunoSEQ multiplex PCR was the method, and the copy in TCRdb shows in-frame clones only, minus some. The repertoire has some 370,000 clones, roughly 90% of them found once; the top ten carry around 1.3%. Material for sequencing was peripheral blood. All receptors come from a middle-aged man with acute or convalescent COVID-19.

The chain joins TRBV5-4 to TRBJ1-1; D is perhaps TRBD1 (6 bases). Germline V gene lookup returns CDR1 SGHNT and CDR2 YYREEE (reference sequence). The CDR3 is 16 amino acids. With 1 base removed from V and 1 base from J, the gap between germline ends came to 14 bases. CDR3 bases: TGTGCCAGCAGCTTGCCAGGGGTTCTCGGGAACACTGAAGCTTTCTTT. Translating it yields CASSLPGVLGNTEAFF.

The gene calls are TRBV12-5 and TRBJ2-7; 7 bases map to TRBD2. Germline V gene sequence: CDR1 LGHNT, CDR2 FRNRAP. J was trimmed by 4 bases and V by 10 bases; bases with no gene match: 16. This CDR3 spans 15 amino acids. The CDR3 DNA reads as TGTGCTACCGCCGACGGGGGGAGGGCCTCGTACGAGCAGTACTTC. Protein: CATADGGRASYEQYF.

The rearrangement joins TRBV5-4 to TRBJ2-2, with D unclear. Trimming took 0 bases from V and 1 from J, leaving 7 bases between them. Germline assignment: CDR1 SGHNT and CDR2 YYREEE (reference sequence). The CDR3 loop spans 15 amino acids. The CDR3 loop is CASSLAPGNTGELFF. DNA for the CDR3: TGTGCCAGCAGCTTGGCCCCGGGGAACACCGGGGAGCTGTTTTTT.

The chain joins TRBV5-1 to TRBJ2-2; 7 bases align to TRBD2. The CDR3 is 17 residues long. With V trimmed by 2 bases and J by 2 bases, 9 bases remained unmatched. CDR1 and CDR2 (germline): SGHRS, YFSETQ. The CDR3 DNA reads TGCGCCAGCAGCTTCTTTCTGGCGGGGGACAACACCGGGGAGCTGTTTTTT. Residues: CASSFFLAGDNTGELFF. Drawing the rest from reference TRBV5-1 and TRBJ2-2, the complete variable domain is KAGVTQTPRYLIKTRGQQVTLSCSPISGHRSVSWYQQTPGQGLQFLFEYFSETQRNKGNFPGRFSGRQFSNSRSEMNVSTLELGDSALYLCASSFFLAGDNTGELFFGEGSRLTVL.

The chain links TRBV9 to TRBJ1-5; 9 nucleotides align to TRBD1. The CDR3 sequence is 14 residues long. The ends lost 0 bases at V and 7 bases at J; junction bases unmatched: 2. Germline V gene sequence: CDR1 SGDLS, CDR2 YYNGEE. CDR3 DNA: TGTGCCAGCAGCGTAGGCACAGGGGGCCAGCCCCAGCATTTT. It is translated as CASSVGTGGQPQHF.

CDR3 protein: CASRDRGFRTEAFF. The DNA for the CDR3 is TGTGCCAGCCGGGACAGGGGGTTTCGAACTGAAGCTTTCTTT. This chain uses TRBV2 with TRBJ1-1; the match to TRBD1 covers 11 bases. CDR3 length equals 14 residues. Per germline, CDR1 SNHLY and CDR2 FYNNEI. Losses at the gene ends were 8 bases for V and 5 bases for J; bases not matched to a gene: 7.

The V gene is TRBV11-3, the J gene TRBJ1-2, with TRBD1 matching over 9 bases. Germline values: CDR1 SGHNT, CDR2 YENEEA. This CDR3 is 15 amino acids long. V lost 4 bases, J lost 3 bases, and 6 bases stayed unmatched. The CDR3 loop reads CASSCTGGLDYGYTF. As DNA, the CDR3 is TGTGCCAGCAGCTGTACAGGGGGCCTTGACTATGGCTACACCTTC.

The chain employs TRBV18 and TRBJ2-7, with a possible D match to TRBD2 (5 bases). CDR1 is KGHSH and CDR2 is LQKENI in the germline V gene. V was shortened by 0 bases and J by 5 bases, with 8 bases between the two germline ends. This CDR3 region has 13 residues. In DNA form, the CDR3 reads TGTGCCAGCTCACCACCGTCTAGCAACGAGCAGTACTTC. Residues: CASSPPSSNEQYF.

Concerning this clone: Other DNA sequences in this specimen translate into the identical CDR3. The chain couples TRBV10-3 to TRBJ1-1; D unresolved. Trimming took off 0 bases at V and 1 base at J, with 9 bases between the two ends. Germline V CDR1 and CDR2: ENHRY, SYGVKD. This CDR3 spans 15 amino acids. CDR3 sequence (DNA): TGTGCCATCAGTGAGTCAGGCGGGAGGAACACTGAAGCTTTCTTT. Encoded protein: CAISESGGRNTEAFF.

This clone was found once. J is TRBJ1-3 and V is TRBV18; D is unclear. V gave up 3 bases and J gave up 0 bases, with 9 bases separating them. The CDR3 runs 15 residues. CDR1 is KGHSH, CDR2 LQKENI, per germline. The CDR3 loop reads CASSPGGYSGNTIYF. CDR3 DNA: TGTGCCAGCTCACCTGGCGGGTACTCTGGAAACACCATATATTTT.

This chain uses TRBV7-2 with TRBJ2-2, with unresolved D. Trimming left V 1 base short and J 3 bases short, with 6 bases between. CDR1 and CDR2 from the germline V gene are SGHTA and FQGNSA. The CDR3 extends over 14 amino acids. The CDR3: CASSLGFDTGELFF. The CDR3 DNA reads TGTGCCAGCAGCTTAGGTTTCGACACCGGGGAGCTGTTTTTT. Together with reference TRBV7-2 and TRBJ2-2, the CDR3 gives the full variable domain: GAGVSQSPSNKVTEKGKDVELRCDPISGHTALYWYRQSLGQGLEFLIYFQGNSAPDKSGLPSDRFSAERTGGSVSTLTIQRTQQEDSAVYLCASSLGFDTGELFFGEGSRLTVL.

This chain uses TRBV5-1 with TRBJ2-2, with 7 bases lining up with TRBD2. This CDR3 is built from 14 residues. Germline loops: CDR1 SGHRS, CDR2 YFSETQ. V lost 7 bases to trimming and J lost 1 base; unmatched junction nucleotides: 4. In DNA form, the CDR3 reads TGCGCCAGCTCGAGGGAGGGGAACACCGGGGAGCTGTTTTTT. Translated: CASSREGNTGELFF.

The CDR3 region has the DNA TGCGCCAGCAGCCCCGTACAGGGGGACACTGAAGCTTTCTTT. Its protein is CASSPVQGDTEAFF. The rearrangement links TRBV4-1 to TRBJ1-1; 8 positions agree with TRBD1. With 4 bases clipped from V and 3 bases from J, the junction kept 4 bases outside the gene matches. Germline CDR1 MGHRA, CDR2 YSYEKL. CDR3 size: 14 residues.

The V gene is TRBV27, the J gene TRBJ1-1; the match to TRBD1 covers 9 bases. Germline V lookup: CDR1 MNHEY, CDR2 SMNVEV (reference sequence). Unmatched junction bases numbered 5, after V lost 5 bases and J lost 4 bases. The CDR3 is 14 residues long. The CDR3 coding sequence is TGTGCCAGCAGTCTGGACAGGGGAAGCACTGAAGCTTTCTTT. Translation gives CASSLDRGSTEAFF.

The chain is built from TRBV7-9 and TRBJ2-7, with 11 bases fitting TRBD1. V shed 0 bases, J shed 6 bases, and the junction held 4 bases outside the gene matches. The CDR3 covers 15 residues. Germline V CDR1 and CDR2: SEHNR, FQNEAQ (reference sequence). In DNA form, the CDR3 reads TGTGCCAGCAGCTTAGCGGACAGGGGGCTTATCGAGCAGTACTTC. Amino acid sequence: CASSLADRGLIEQYF. Full variable domain (remainder filled in from reference TRBV7-9 and TRBJ2-7): DTGVSQNPRHKITKRGQNVTFRCDPISEHNRLYWYRQTLGQGPEFLTYFQNEAQLEKSRLLSDRFSAERPKGSFSTLEIQRTEQGDSAMYLCASSLADRGLIEQYFGPGTRLTVT.

The rearrangement joins TRBV19 to TRBJ2-5, with TRBD2 matching 10 bases. This CDR3 has 15 residues. Germline-derived CDR1 and CDR2 are LNHDA and SQIVND (reference sequence). V was pared by 5 bases and J by 5 bases, with 8 bases of the junction left unmatched. The CDR3 loop is CASSPSGSKLETQYF. CDR3 sequence (DNA): TGTGCCAGTAGTCCTAGCGGGAGTAAATTGGAGACCCAGTACTTC.

The genes are TRBV6-1 and TRBJ1-2; perhaps TRBD1 as D (5 bases). V lost 2 bases and J lost 2, with 9 bases in between. This CDR3 comprises 14 residues. Germline V gene sequence: CDR1 MNHNS, CDR2 SASEGT. CDR3 nucleotide sequence: TGTGCCAGCAGTGAACAGTCAGGGAACTATGGCTACACCTTC. Its protein product is CASSEQSGNYGYTF.

V and J are TRBV3-1 (or the pseudogene TRBV3-2) and TRBJ2-7; D possibly corresponds to TRBD1 (5 bases). V lost 5 bases, J lost 2 bases, and 19 bases lay in between. CDR1 LGHDT and CDR2 YNNKEL come from the germline V gene (reference sequence). The CDR3 has 16 residues. The CDR3 coding sequence is TGTGCCAGCAGCACCCGGACAACCACGTCTCCCTACGAGCAGTACTTC. Translating it yields CASSTRTTTSPYEQYF.

The rearrangement joins TRBV10-3 to TRBJ1-1; D possibly corresponds to TRBD1 (6 bases). Germline CDR1 and CDR2: ENHRY and SYGVKD. V was clipped by 6 bases and J by 4 bases, with 9 bases between them. This CDR3 is built from 12 residues. CDR3 protein: CAISRGGTEAFF. The CDR3 nucleotides are TGTGCCATCAGCCGAGGGGGCACTGAAGCTTTCTTT.

The gene calls are TRBV5-1 and TRBJ1-1; 12 positions agree with TRBD1. The CDR3 length is 17 residues. Germline CDR1 SGHRS, CDR2 YFSETQ. V dropped 0 bases and J dropped 4; count of bases not matched to a gene: 7. DNA of the CDR3: TGCGCCAGCAGCTTGGCCGGGACAGGGGGCCGGGGCACTGAAGCTTTCTTT. Translation: CASSLAGTGGRGTEAFF. Supplemented by reference TRBV5-1 and TRBJ1-1, the full variable domain reads KAGVTQTPRYLIKTRGQQVTLSCSPISGHRSVSWYQQTPGQGLQFLFEYFSETQRNKGNFPGRFSGRQFSNSRSEMNVSTLELGDSALYLCASSLAGTGGRGTEAFFGQGTRLTVV.